A selection of T cell receptor beta chains follows, all from one sample in a study of shared clonotypes between healthy human individuals. TCRdb's table, derived via immunoSEQ multiplex PCR, lists solely in-frame clones and lacks some. Of roughly 500,000 clones in the sample, about 78% were seen once. The sample consisted of PBMCs. The receptor set was obtained from a woman between 40 and 55 years old in good health. Some clones in this sample may be carry-over from other donors' samples. Both conserved end residues are part of each CDR3. A D gene is named only where the DNA matches it firmly. Clone size, where shown, is once, few, many, or a class for clones that have expanded.

v_call	j_call	clone_size	d_call	cdr3_aa	cdr3_nt
TRBV28	TRBJ1-2	few	.	CASSPQTTRQVTTF	TGTGCCAGCAGTCCTCAAACCACCAGACAGGTAACCACCTTC
TRBV6-5	TRBJ1-1	.	.	CASRGVNTEAFF	TGTGCCAGTCGTGGGGTGAACACTGAAGCTTTCTTT
TRBV4-2	TRBJ2-6	.	TRBD2	CASSPNHLAGGGSGANVLTF	TGTGCCAGCAGTCCCAACCATCTAGCGGGAGGCGGCTCTGGGGCCAACGTCCTGACTTTC
TRBV9	TRBJ2-7	.	.	CASSVASDYEQYF	TGTGCCAGCAGCGTAGCTAGCGACTACGAGCAGTACTTC
TRBV19	TRBJ2-2	.	.	CASSPTLPGQGIGELFF	TGTGCCAGTAGTCCCACTTTGCCGGGCCAGGGGATCGGGGAGCTGTTTTTT
TRBV5-4	TRBJ2-7	.	.	CASSLGSRYEQYF	TGTGCCAGCAGCTTGGGGTCGAGATACGAGCAGTACTTC
TRBV4-2	TRBJ2-7	.	.	CASSQDWGTAYEQYF	TGTGCCAGCAGCCAAGACTGGGGGACGGCCTACGAGCAGTACTTC
TRBV5-4	TRBJ2-7	few	.	CASSPVGPASGEQYF	TGTGCCAGCAGCCCAGTGGGGCCTGCCTCAGGCGAGCAGTACTTC
TRBV11-2	TRBJ1-1	.	.	CASSIRAPYTEAFF	TGTGCCAGCAGCATACGTGCTCCTTACACTGAAGCTTTCTTT
TRBV30	TRBJ1-2	.	.	CAWSIRVDGYTF	TGTGCCTGGAGTATCAGGGTGGATGGCTACACCTTC
TRBV30	TRBJ2-7	.	.	CAWSAASTRREQYF	TGTGCCTGGAGTGCGGCATCGACCAGACGGGAGCAGTACTTC
TRBV5-1	TRBJ2-7	.	.	CASSLASLYEQYF	TGCGCCAGCAGCTTGGCCTCCCTATACGAGCAGTACTTC
TRBV5-1	TRBJ2-5	.	TRBD1	CASSSGQGSQETQYF	TGCGCCAGCAGCTCGGGACAGGGGAGCCAAGAGACCCAGTACTTC
TRBV28	TRBJ2-7	.	TRBD1	CASRSTGAGSYEQYF	TGTGCCAGCAGATCGACAGGGGCCGGCTCCTACGAGCAGTACTTC
TRBV7-8	TRBJ2-7	few	TRBD2	CASSSDVVAGSYEQYF	TGTGCCAGCAGCTCAGACGTGGTAGCGGGCTCCTACGAGCAGTACTTC
TRBV18	TRBJ2-1	.	.	CASSPSQASSYNEQFF	TGTGCCAGCTCACCTAGCCAGGCGAGCTCCTACAATGAGCAGTTCTTC
TRBV7-8	TRBJ2-1	.	.	CASSFLEGPRHEQFF	TGTGCCAGCAGCTTCCTAGAGGGCCCTCGGCATGAGCAGTTCTTC
TRBV9	TRBJ2-1	.	.	CASSGLADNEQFF	TGTGCCAGCAGTGGCTTGGCAGACAATGAGCAGTTCTTC
TRBV28	TRBJ1-1	.	TRBD1	CASSLQGARTEAFF	TGTGCCAGCAGTTTACAGGGGGCGCGTACTGAAGCTTTCTTT
TRBV10-1	TRBJ2-7	.	.	CASSEGHSYEQYF	TGCGCCAGCAGTGAGGGGCACTCCTACGAGCAGTACTTC
TRBV7-8	TRBJ2-3	many	TRBD1	CASSSSRDREQYF	TGTGCCAGCAGCTCGAGCCGGGACAGGGAACAGTATTTT
TRBV7-2	TRBJ2-1	.	.	CASSLAGLESVYSYNEQFF	TGTGCCAGCAGCTTAGCCGGTCTAGAATCGGTCTACAGCTACAATGAGCAGTTCTTC
TRBV7-8	TRBJ1-5	.	.	CASSLERGRGQPQHF	TGTGCCAGCAGCTTAGAACGGGGGCGCGGTCAGCCCCAGCATTTT
TRBV29-1	TRBJ2-5	once	.	CSAVGWGRETQYF	TGCAGCGCAGTGGGGTGGGGTAGAGAGACCCAGTACTTC
TRBV5-1	TRBJ2-1	.	TRBD1	CASSLAVTGTGAGEQFF	TGCGCCAGCAGCTTGGCCGTGACCGGGACAGGGGCCGGTGAGCAGTTCTTC
TRBV7-9	TRBJ2-5	.	TRBD2	CASSLARASGKETQYF	TGTGCCAGCAGCTTAGCTCGGGCTAGCGGGAAAGAGACCCAGTACTTC
TRBV28	TRBJ2-3	.	TRBD2	CASSFLAGEGDTQYF	TGTGCCAGCAGTTTTTTAGCGGGAGAGGGAGATACGCAGTATTTT
TRBV19	TRBJ2-4	.	.	CASSIGDIQYF	TGTGCCAGTAGTATAGGTGACATTCAGTACTTC
TRBV9	TRBJ1-3	.	.	CASSPRGSSGNTIYF	TGTGCCAGCAGCCCCCGTGGCAGCTCTGGAAACACCATATATTTT
TRBV28	TRBJ1-5	.	.	CASSMGPGNQPQHF	TGTGCCAGCAGTATGGGTCCTGGCAATCAGCCCCAGCATTTT
TRBV5-4	TRBJ1-4	.	TRBD1	CASSLLGGREKLFF	TGTGCCAGCAGCTTATTAGGGGGCAGAGAAAAACTGTTTTTT
TRBV5-4	TRBJ2-1	once	.	CASSLGGARASNEQFF	TGTGCCAGCAGCTTGGGTGGGGCTAGGGCTAGCAATGAGCAGTTCTTC
TRBV6-1	TRBJ1-5	few	.	CASWTLSNQPQHF	TGTGCCAGCTGGACCCTTAGCAATCAGCCCCAGCATTTT
TRBV6-5	TRBJ2-2	.	.	CASRGLSGDRGAVF	TGTGCCAGCAGGGGCTTGAGTGGGGACCGGGGAGCTGTTTTT
TRBV30	TRBJ2-2	once	.	CAWSVLKGGTGELFF	TGTGCCTGGAGTGTGTTGAAGGGAGGCACCGGGGAGCTGTTTTTT
TRBV6-5	TRBJ2-2	few	TRBD1	CASSYSETGIGELFF	TGTGCCAGCAGTTACTCGGAGACAGGGATCGGGGAGCTGTTTTTT
TRBV15	TRBJ1-2	.	.	CATSRESQVYYGYTF	TGTGCCACCAGCAGGGAATCACAGGTCTACTATGGCTACACCTTC
TRBV30	TRBJ2-5	.	.	CAWSVRETQYF	TGTGCCTGGAGTGTACGAGAGACCCAGTACTTC
TRBV4-1	TRBJ1-5	.	.	CASSQVRGRPRGQPQHF	TGCGCCAGCAGCCAGGTCAGGGGCCGCCCAAGGGGGCAGCCCCAGCATTTT
TRBV6-4	TRBJ2-5	many	TRBD2	CASRGNSGDQETQYF	TGTGCCAGCAGAGGAAATAGCGGGGACCAAGAGACCCAGTACTTC
TRBV6-5	TRBJ2-1	once	TRBD2	CASSRTSGSYNEQFF	TGTGCCAGCAGCCGAACTAGCGGCTCCTACAATGAGCAGTTCTTC
TRBV2	TRBJ2-1	.	TRBD2	CASRAGTSGYNEQFF	TGTGCCAGCAGAGCCGGGACTAGCGGATACAATGAGCAGTTCTTC